One T cell receptor (beta chain) is described in this entry. Its target is unknown. The CDR3 runs to 15 residues. J lost 3 bases, V lost 4 bases, and 5 bases had no gene match. The germline CDR1 and CDR2 sequences are MGHRA and YSYEKL. TCRdb's copy holds only in-frame clones and misses some; the assay was immunoSEQ multiplex PCR. The table has approximately 77,000 clones, 85% to 95% seen once. These data are taken from a study of brain T cells in children with intractable seizures. General study results and limits: Absence of clones before surgery may stem from lower sequencing depth.

The clonotype originates from a boy under three years old with tuberous sclerosis and intractable seizures. The rearrangement joins TRBV4-1 to TRBJ2-3, with 9 bases fitting TRBD2. The specimen comprised peripheral blood, sampled at surgery. The CDR3 sequence is CASSPLAGITDTQYF. CDR3 nucleotide sequence: TGCGCCAGCAGCCCGCTAGCGGGGATAACAGATACGCAGTATTTT.